This T cell receptor beta chain is from a study of monozygotic twins with inflammatory bowel disease. There are 16 residues in the CDR3. Looked up from germline, CDR1 is SGHTA and CDR2 is FQGNSA. TCRdb re-called the 5' RACE reads, yielding one record per CDR3 amino acid sequence without DNA. The table gives 93,000 or so distinct CDR3 sequences; the top ten clones make up 1.9% of it. The gene calls are TRBV7-2 and TRBJ1-4; the TCRdb call, TRBD1, lacks DNA for checking. The source of this sequence is a human donor with ulcerative colitis or Crohn's disease, or a healthy co-twin of an affected twin (not recorded which). Material: blood. The CDR3 spells CASSLDRPIFNEKLFF.